This is a list of T cell receptor beta chains from one sample in a study of CD4+ T cells in melanoma. Some clones are missing from TCRdb's copy, which holds only in-frame ones; the method was immunoSEQ multiplex PCR. Of 110,000 to 150,000 clones in the sample, 85% to 95% were seen once. These TCRs come from a human donor with melanoma. The CDR3 runs from the conserved cysteine through the conserved F or W. Fields, in order: J gene, V gene, D gene, CDR3 length, clone size, CDR3 protein, CDR3 DNA. D genes are given only for firm matches. The size entry is marked missing in some rows and otherwise reads once, few, many or a size class.

J: TRBJ1-1
V: TRBV2
D: -
length: 12
size: -
CDR3: CASGWGNTEAFF
DNA: TGTGCCAGCGGGTGGGGGAACACTGAAGCTTTCTTT

J: TRBJ1-2
V: TRBV6-5
D: -
length: 14
size: -
CDR3: CASTRNNAFYGYTF
DNA: TGTGCCTCAACACGGAACAACGCGTTCTATGGCTACACCTTC

J: TRBJ2-1
V: TRBV12-5
D: -
length: 15
size: once
CDR3: CASGLPPLSNNEQFF
DNA: TGTGCTAGTGGTTTGCCTCCTCTTTCTAACAATGAGCAGTTCTTC

J: TRBJ1-3
V: TRBV5-6
D: -
length: 15
size: -
CDR3: CASSWDKDSLYTIYF
DNA: TGTGCCAGCAGCTGGGACAAGGATTCCCTATACACCATATATTTT

J: TRBJ1-3
V: TRBV5-1
D: -
length: 14
size: -
CDR3: CASSSGASGNTIYF
DNA: TGCGCCAGCAGTTCAGGGGCGTCAGGAAACACCATATATTTT

J: TRBJ2-7
V: TRBV10-2
D: -
length: 14
size: -
CDR3: CASSVQGLAYEQYF
DNA: TGCGCCAGCAGCGTACAGGGTTTGGCGTACGAGCAGTACTTC

J: TRBJ2-2
V: TRBV5-1
D: -
length: 13
size: -
CDR3: CASSNGNTGELFF
DNA: TGCGCCAGCAGTAACGGGAACACCGGGGAGCTGTTTTTT

J: TRBJ1-5
V: TRBV7-9
D: -
length: 13
size: -
CDR3: CASSLQGNQPQHF
DNA: TGTGCCAGCAGCTTACAAGGGAATCAGCCCCAGCATTTT

J: TRBJ1-1
V: TRBV5-1
D: TRBD1
length: 13
size: -
CDR3: CASSPSGGTEAFF
DNA: TGCGCCAGCAGCCCATCAGGGGGCACTGAAGCTTTCTTT

J: TRBJ2-1
V: TRBV29-1
D: TRBD1
length: 12
size: -
CDR3: CSGRGGEHEQFF
DNA: TGCAGCGGAAGAGGGGGCGAACATGAGCAGTTCTTC

J: TRBJ1-2
V: TRBV30
D: -
length: 16
size: -
CDR3: CASKLGHPGPSGGYTF
DNA: TGTGCCTCTAAGTTGGGACACCCGGGCCCTTCGGGGGGCTACACCTTC

J: TRBJ2-6
V: TRBV18
D: TRBD1
length: 17
size: -
CDR3: CASSPRGQYVGANVLTF
DNA: TGTGCCAGCTCACCAAGGGGACAGTATGTTGGGGCCAACGTCCTGACTTTC

J: TRBJ1-4
V: TRBV7-9
D: -
length: 15
size: -
CDR3: CASSLSAATNEKLFF
DNA: TGTGCCAGCAGCTTATCAGCAGCAACTAATGAAAAACTGTTTTTT

J: TRBJ1-1
V: TRBV13
D: -
length: 13
size: -
CDR3: CASSLEVNTEAFF
DNA: TGTGCCAGCAGCTTAGAGGTGAACACTGAAGCTTTCTTT

J: TRBJ2-3
V: TRBV5-4
D: TRBD1
length: 17
size: few
CDR3: CASSLSEGGGPTDTQYF
DNA: TGTGCCAGCAGCTTATCCGAAGGGGGCGGACCCACAGATACGCAGTATTTT

J: TRBJ2-3
V: TRBV29-1
D: -
length: 11
size: -
CDR3: CSDYRTDTQYF
DNA: TGCAGCGACTACAGAACAGATACGCAGTATTTT

J: TRBJ1-5
V: TRBV6-5
D: TRBD1
length: 14
size: -
CDR3: CASRRTGLYQPQHF
DNA: TGTGCCAGCAGACGGACAGGCCTTTATCAGCCCCAGCATTTT

J: TRBJ1-3
V: TRBV6-1
D: -
length: 15
size: -
CDR3: CASSISGTGGNTIYF
DNA: TGTGCCAGCAGTATCTCCGGGACGGGGGGAAACACCATATATTTT

J: TRBJ1-4
V: TRBV19
D: -
length: 16
size: -
CDR3: CASSTGVAPLNEKLFF
DNA: TGTGCCAGTAGTACAGGGGTCGCGCCCCTTAATGAAAAACTGTTTTTT

J: TRBJ1-2
V: TRBV11-2
D: -
length: 16
size: -
CDR3: CASSPEGAGVWDGYTF
DNA: TGTGCCAGCAGCCCGGAGGGAGCGGGGGTATGGGATGGCTACACCTTC

J: TRBJ1-6
V: TRBV7-6
D: -
length: 13
size: once
CDR3: CASSADSQSTLHF
DNA: TGTGCCAGCAGCGCGGACAGCCAGTCCACCCTCCACTTT

J: TRBJ1-5
V: TRBV27
D: TRBD1
length: 14
size: few
CDR3: CASSSTGGNQPQHF
DNA: TGTGCCAGCAGTTCGACAGGGGGTAATCAGCCCCAGCATTTT

J: TRBJ2-3
V: TRBV4-1
D: -
length: 13
size: -
CDR3: CASSGFPPDTQYF
DNA: TGCGCCAGCAGCGGGTTCCCGCCAGATACGCAGTATTTT

J: TRBJ1-2
V: TRBV19
D: -
length: 13
size: few
CDR3: CASSMAGDYGYTF
DNA: TGTGCCAGTAGTATGGCAGGGGACTATGGCTACACCTTC

J: TRBJ1-2
V: TRBV6-5
D: -
length: 15
size: -
CDR3: CASSYSTPRGYGYTF
DNA: TGTGCCAGCAGTTACTCGACTCCCAGGGGTTATGGCTACACCTTC

J: TRBJ2-2
V: TRBV6-6
D: -
length: 13
size: -
CDR3: CASSFFRAGELFF
DNA: TGTGCCAGCAGTTTTTTCAGGGCCGGGGAGCTGTTTTTT

J: TRBJ1-5
V: TRBV4-2
D: TRBD1
length: 15
size: -
CDR3: CASSRGTGVVQPQHF
DNA: TGTGCCAGCAGCCGAGGGACAGGTGTGGTTCAGCCCCAGCATTTT

J: TRBJ2-3
V: TRBV13
D: TRBD2
length: 17
size: -
CDR3: CASSFGLVPVPTDTQYF
DNA: TGTGCCAGCAGCTTCGGACTAGTCCCCGTCCCAACAGATACGCAGTATTTT

J: TRBJ1-6
V: TRBV18
D: -
length: 16
size: -
CDR3: CASSPQGSSYNSPLHF
DNA: TGTGCCAGCTCACCACAGGGGAGCTCCTATAATTCACCCCTCCACTTT

J: TRBJ1-3
V: TRBV7-6
D: -
length: 17
size: -
CDR3: CASSLGGGHSSGNTIYF
DNA: TGTGCCAGCAGCTTAGGAGGGGGACACTCCTCTGGAAACACCATATATTTT

J: TRBJ1-6
V: TRBV6-6
D: -
length: 14
size: -
CDR3: CASGLAGANSPLHF
DNA: TGTGCCAGCGGTCTCGCAGGGGCAAATTCACCCCTCCACTTT

J: TRBJ1-1
V: TRBV9
D: -
length: 15
size: many
CDR3: CASSASGGPNTEAFF
DNA: TGTGCCAGCAGCGCGAGCGGGGGTCCGAACACTGAAGCTTTCTTT

J: TRBJ2-7
V: TRBV11-2
D: -
length: 16
size: few
CDR3: CASSPRGGARSYEQYF
DNA: TGTGCCAGCAGCCCAAGAGGAGGGGCGAGGTCCTACGAGCAGTACTTC

J: TRBJ1-2
V: TRBV2
D: -
length: 14
size: -
CDR3: CASSENWTDYGYTF
DNA: TGTGCCAGCAGTGAAAACTGGACAGACTATGGCTACACCTTC

J: TRBJ1-1
V: TRBV5-6
D: -
length: 15
size: once
CDR3: CASSLVGRANTEAFF
DNA: TGTGCCAGCAGCTTGGTTGGCAGGGCGAACACTGAAGCTTTCTTT

J: TRBJ1-2
V: TRBV5-1
D: -
length: 14
size: -
CDR3: CASSLASFMDGYTF
DNA: TGCGCCAGCAGCTTGGCCTCTTTCATGGATGGCTACACCTTC